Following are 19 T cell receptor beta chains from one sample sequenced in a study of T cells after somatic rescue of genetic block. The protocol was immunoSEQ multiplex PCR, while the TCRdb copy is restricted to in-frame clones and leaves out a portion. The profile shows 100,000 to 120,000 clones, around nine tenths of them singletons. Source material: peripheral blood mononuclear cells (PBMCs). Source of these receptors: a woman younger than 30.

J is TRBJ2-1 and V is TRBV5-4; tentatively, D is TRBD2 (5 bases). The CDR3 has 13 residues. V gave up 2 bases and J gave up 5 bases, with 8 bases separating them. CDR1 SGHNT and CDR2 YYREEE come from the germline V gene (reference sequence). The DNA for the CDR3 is TGTGCCAGCAGCTTTCGGGATAACAATGAGCAGTTCTTC. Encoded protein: CASSFRDNNEQFF.

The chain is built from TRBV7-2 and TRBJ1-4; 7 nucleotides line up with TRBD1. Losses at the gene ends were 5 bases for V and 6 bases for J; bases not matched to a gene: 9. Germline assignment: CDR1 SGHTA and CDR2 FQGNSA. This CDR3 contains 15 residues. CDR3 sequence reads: CASSTGQEGDEKLFF. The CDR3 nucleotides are TGTGCCAGCAGCACCGGACAGGAGGGAGATGAAAAACTGTTTTTT.

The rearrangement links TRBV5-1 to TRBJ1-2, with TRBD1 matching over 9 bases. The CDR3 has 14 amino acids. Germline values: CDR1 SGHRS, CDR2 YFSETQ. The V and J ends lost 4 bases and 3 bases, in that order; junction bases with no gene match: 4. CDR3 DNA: TGCGCCAGCAGCGCTTGGACAGGGGACTATGGCTACACCTTC. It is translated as CASSAWTGDYGYTF.

The CDR3 sequence is CASSPPDRRNTGELFF. Written as DNA, the CDR3 is TGTGCCAGCAGCCCACCGGACAGGAGGAACACCGGGGAGCTGTTTTTT. The chain has TRBV28 and TRBJ2-2; 7 positions agree with TRBD1. The CDR3 has 16 residues. CDR1 and CDR2 (germline): MDHEN, SYDVKM. J gave up 1 base and V 6 bases, and 8 bases lay outside the gene matches. Together with reference TRBV28 and TRBJ2-2, the CDR3 gives the full variable domain: DVKVTQSSRYLVKRTGEKVFLECVQDMDHENMFWYRQDPGLGLRLIYFSYDVKMKEKGDIPEGYSVSREKKERFSLILESASTNQTSMYLCASSPPDRRNTGELFFGEGSRLTVL.

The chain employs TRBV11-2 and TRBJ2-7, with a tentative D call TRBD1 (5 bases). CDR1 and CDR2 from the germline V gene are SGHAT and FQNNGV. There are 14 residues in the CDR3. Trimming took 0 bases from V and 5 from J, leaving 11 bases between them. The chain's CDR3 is CASSLDRTGNEQYF. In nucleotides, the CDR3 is TGTGCCAGCAGCTTAGACCGTACAGGCAACGAGCAGTACTTC.

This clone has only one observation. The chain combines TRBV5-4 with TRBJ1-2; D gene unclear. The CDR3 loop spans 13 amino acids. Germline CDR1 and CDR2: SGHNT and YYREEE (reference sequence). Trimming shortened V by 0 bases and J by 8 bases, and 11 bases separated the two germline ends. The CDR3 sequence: CASSLAESGGYTF. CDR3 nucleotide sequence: TGTGCCAGCAGCTTGGCCGAATCGGGGGGCTACACCTTC.

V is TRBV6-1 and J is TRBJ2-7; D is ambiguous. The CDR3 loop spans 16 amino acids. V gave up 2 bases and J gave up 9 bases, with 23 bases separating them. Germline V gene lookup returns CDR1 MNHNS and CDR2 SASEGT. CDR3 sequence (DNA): TGTGCCAGCAGTGAACCTTCTCTTCCAGCCCAAGACGGGCAGTACTTC. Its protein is CASSEPSLPAQDGQYF.

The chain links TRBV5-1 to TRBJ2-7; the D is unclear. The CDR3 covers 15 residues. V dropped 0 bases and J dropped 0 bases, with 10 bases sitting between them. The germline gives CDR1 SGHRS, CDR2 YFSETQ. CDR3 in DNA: TGCGCCAGCAGCTTGGAAGAATACCCCTCCTACGAGCAGTACTTC. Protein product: CASSLEEYPSYEQYF.

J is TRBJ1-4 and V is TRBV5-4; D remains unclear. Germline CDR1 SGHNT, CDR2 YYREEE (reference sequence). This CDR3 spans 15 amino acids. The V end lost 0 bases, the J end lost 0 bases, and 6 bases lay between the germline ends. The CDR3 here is CASSLGGATNEKLFF. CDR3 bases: TGTGCCAGCAGCTTGGGGGGAGCAACTAATGAAAAACTGTTTTTT.

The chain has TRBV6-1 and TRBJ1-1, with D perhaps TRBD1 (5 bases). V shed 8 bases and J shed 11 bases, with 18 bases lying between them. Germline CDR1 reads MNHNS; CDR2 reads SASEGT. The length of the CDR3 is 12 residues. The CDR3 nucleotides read TGTGCCAGCGGGGCAGGCGGAGTTGGCGCTTTCTTT. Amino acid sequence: CASGAGGVGAFF.

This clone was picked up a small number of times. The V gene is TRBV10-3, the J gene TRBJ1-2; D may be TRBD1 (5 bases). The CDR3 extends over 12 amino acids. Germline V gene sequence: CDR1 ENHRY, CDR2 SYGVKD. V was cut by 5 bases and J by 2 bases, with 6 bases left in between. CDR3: CAISTGNYGYTF. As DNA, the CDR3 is TGTGCCATCAGTACAGGCAACTATGGCTACACCTTC.

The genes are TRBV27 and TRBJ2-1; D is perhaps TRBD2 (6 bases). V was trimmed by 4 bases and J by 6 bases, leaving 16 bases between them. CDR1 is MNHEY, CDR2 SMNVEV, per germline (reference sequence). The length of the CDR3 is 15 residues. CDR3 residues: CASSSPGLLFNEQFF. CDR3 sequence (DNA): TGTGCCAGCAGTTCTCCGGGACTTTTATTCAATGAGCAGTTCTTC.

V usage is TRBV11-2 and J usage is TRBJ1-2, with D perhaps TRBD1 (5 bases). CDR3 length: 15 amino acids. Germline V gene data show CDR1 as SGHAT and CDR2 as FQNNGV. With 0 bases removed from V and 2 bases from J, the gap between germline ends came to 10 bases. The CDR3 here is CASSLEAGMNYGYTF. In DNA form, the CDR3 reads TGTGCCAGCAGCTTAGAGGCAGGGATGAACTATGGCTACACCTTC.

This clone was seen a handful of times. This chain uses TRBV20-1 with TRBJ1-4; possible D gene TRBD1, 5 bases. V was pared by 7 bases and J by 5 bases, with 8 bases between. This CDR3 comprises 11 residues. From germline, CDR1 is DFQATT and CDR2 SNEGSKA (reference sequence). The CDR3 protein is CSVSGNEKLFF. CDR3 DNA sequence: TGCAGTGTCTCAGGGAATGAAAAACTGTTTTTT.

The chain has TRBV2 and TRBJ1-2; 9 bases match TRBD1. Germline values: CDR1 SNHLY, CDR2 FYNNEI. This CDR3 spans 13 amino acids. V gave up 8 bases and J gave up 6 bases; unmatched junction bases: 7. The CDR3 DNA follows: TGTGCCAGCGTCGCAAGACAGGGGGATGGCTACACCTTC. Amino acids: CASVARQGDGYTF.

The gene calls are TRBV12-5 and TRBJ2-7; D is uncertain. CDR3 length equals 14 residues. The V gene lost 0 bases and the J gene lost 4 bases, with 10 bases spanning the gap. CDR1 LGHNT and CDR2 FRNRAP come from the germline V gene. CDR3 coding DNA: TGTGCTAGTGGTTTGGTATTAAAACCTTACGAGCAGTACTTC. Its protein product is CASGLVLKPYEQYF.

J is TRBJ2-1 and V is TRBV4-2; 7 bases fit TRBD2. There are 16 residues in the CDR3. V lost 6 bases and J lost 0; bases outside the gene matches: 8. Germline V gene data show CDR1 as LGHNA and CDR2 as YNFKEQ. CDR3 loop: CASSGGDPSSYNEQFF. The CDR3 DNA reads TGTGCCAGCAGTGGGGGGGACCCTAGCTCCTACAATGAGCAGTTCTTC.

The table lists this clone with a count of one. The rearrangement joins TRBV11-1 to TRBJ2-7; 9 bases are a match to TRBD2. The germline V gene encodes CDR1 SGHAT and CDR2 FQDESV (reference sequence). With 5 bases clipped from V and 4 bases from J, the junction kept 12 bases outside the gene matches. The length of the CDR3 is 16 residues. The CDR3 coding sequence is TGTGCCAGCAGCCTGCGGTGGGAGCGGGGGGCGTACGAGCAGTACTTC. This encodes CASSLRWERGAYEQYF.

CDR3 DNA: TGTGCCACCAGGCCTAGGGGGAGCGGGGGGCCCCAAGAGACCCAGTACTTC. Translation gives CATRPRGSGGPQETQYF. The chain combines TRBV15 with TRBJ2-5; 9 nucleotides line up with TRBD2. The ends lost 6 bases at V and 1 base at J; junction bases unmatched: 12. This CDR3 spans 17 amino acids. Germline V gene sequence: CDR1 LNHNV, CDR2 YYDKDF (reference sequence).